This T cell receptor (beta chain) was captured in a study of shared clonotypes between healthy human individuals. Concerning this clone: The target antigen is unknown.

The run depth of the assay was deep. Measured with immunoSEQ multiplex PCR; TCRdb has only the in-frame clones, and not every one. Counted here are about 1.4 million clones, 96% occurring once; the ten biggest clones make up approximately 1.2%. Study-wide results and caveats: Some naive CD4 clonotypes, around 5%, turned up in common across a handful of donors. Clonotype sharing among the donors was expected to vary with sequencing depth. Naive subsets usually exceeded memory subsets in estimated richness.

Per germline, CDR1 MNHNS and CDR2 SASEGT. The CDR3 has 17 amino acids. Trimming shortened V by 2 bases and J by 0 bases, and 11 bases separated the two germline ends. The clonotype originates from a man younger than 45 in good health. The chain has TRBV6-1 and TRBJ2-6; D call uncertain. Sequenced material: naive CD4+ T cells sorted from blood. Subset given: CD45RA+ positively selected. In DNA, the CDR3 is TGTGCCAGCAGTGAACTCCTTTTAGACTCTGGGGCCAACGTCCTGACTTTC. Translated: CASSELLLDSGANVLTF.